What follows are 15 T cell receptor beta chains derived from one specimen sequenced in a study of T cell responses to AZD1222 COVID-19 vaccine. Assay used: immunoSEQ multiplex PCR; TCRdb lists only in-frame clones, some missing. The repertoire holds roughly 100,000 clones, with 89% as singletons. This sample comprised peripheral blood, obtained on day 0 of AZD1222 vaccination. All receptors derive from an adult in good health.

The CDR3 sequence is CASSFLYQLGHTDTQYF. CDR3 nucleotides: TGTGCCAGCAGTTTCCTCTACCAACTGGGACACACAGATACGCAGTATTTT. The chain uses TRBV27 and TRBJ2-3, with D possibly matching TRBD1 (6 bases). V lost 3 bases, J lost 2 bases, and 18 bases lay in between. This CDR3 has 17 amino acids. Germline assignment: CDR1 MNHEY and CDR2 SMNVEV (reference sequence).

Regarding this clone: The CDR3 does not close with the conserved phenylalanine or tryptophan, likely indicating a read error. CDR3 in DNA: TGTGCCAGCAGTGACTCCCGGGGTTCACCCCTCCACCTT. It is translated as CASSDSRGSPLHL. The chain has TRBV6-4 and TRBJ1-6; D is unresolved. This CDR3 comprises 13 residues. The V gene lost 0 bases and the J gene lost 9 bases, with 6 bases spanning the gap. The germline V gene has CDR1 MRHNA and CDR2 SNTAGT.

The CDR3 is CASTSGTGNTEAFF. The CDR3 region has the DNA TGTGCCAGCACCTCGGGGACAGGGAACACTGAAGCTTTCTTT. The chain links TRBV9 to TRBJ1-1, with 8 bases aligning to TRBD1. The V gene end was trimmed by 6 bases and the J gene end by 1 base; junction bases not matched to a gene: 5. Germline CDR1 SGDLS, CDR2 YYNGEE. CDR3 length: 14 amino acids.

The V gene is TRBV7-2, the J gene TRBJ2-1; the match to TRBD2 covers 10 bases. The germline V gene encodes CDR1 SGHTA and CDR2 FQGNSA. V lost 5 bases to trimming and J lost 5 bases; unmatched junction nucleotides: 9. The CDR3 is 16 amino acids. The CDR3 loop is CASSLVSGGGHNEQFF. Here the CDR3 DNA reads TGTGCCAGCAGCCTCGTGAGCGGGGGGGGACACAATGAGCAGTTCTTC. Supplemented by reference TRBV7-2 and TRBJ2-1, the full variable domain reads GAGVSQSPSNKVTEKGKDVELRCDPISGHTALYWYRQSLGQGLEFLIYFQGNSAPDKSGLPSDRFSAERTGGSVSTLTIQRTQQEDSAVYLCASSLVSGGGHNEQFFGPGTRLTVL.

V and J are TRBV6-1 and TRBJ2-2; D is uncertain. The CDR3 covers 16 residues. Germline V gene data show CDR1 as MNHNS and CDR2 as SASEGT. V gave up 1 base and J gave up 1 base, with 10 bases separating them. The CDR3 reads CASSEGYLQNTGELFF. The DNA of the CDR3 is TGTGCCAGCAGTGAAGGATACCTTCAGAACACCGGGGAGCTGTTTTTT.

CDR3 nucleotide sequence: TGTGCCAGCAGCTTATGGGTCGGGACAGATGAAGCTTTCTTT. Protein product: CASSLWVGTDEAFF. J is TRBJ1-1 and V is TRBV11-2; TRBD1 agrees at 7 bases. The germline gives CDR1 SGHAT, CDR2 FQNNGV. After removal of 2 bases from V and 7 bases from J, the junction contained 7 bases not matched to a gene. The CDR3 sequence is 14 residues long.

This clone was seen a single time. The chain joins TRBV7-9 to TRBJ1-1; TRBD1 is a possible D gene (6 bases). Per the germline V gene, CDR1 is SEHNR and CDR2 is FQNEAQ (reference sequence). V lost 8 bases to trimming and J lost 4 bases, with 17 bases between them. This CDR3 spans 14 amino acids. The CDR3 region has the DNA TGTGCCAGCCAAATACAGGGTCGGGGCACTGAAGCTTTCTTT. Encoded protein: CASQIQGRGTEAFF.

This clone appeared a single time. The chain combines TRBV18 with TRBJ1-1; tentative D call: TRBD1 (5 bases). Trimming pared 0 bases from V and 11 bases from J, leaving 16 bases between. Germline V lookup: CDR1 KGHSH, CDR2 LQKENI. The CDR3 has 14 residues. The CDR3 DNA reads TGTGCCAGCTCACCACCTTTGGCAGGGTCAAAGGCTTTCTTT. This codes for CASSPPLAGSKAFF.

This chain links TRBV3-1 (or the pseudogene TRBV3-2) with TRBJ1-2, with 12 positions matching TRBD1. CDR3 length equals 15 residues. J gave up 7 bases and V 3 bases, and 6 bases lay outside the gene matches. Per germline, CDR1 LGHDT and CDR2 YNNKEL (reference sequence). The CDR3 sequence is CASSHGTGGLAGYTF. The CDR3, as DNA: TGTGCCAGCAGCCATGGGACAGGGGGCTTAGCTGGCTACACCTTC.

The CDR3 region has the DNA TGCGCCAGCAGCGCCTACAGGGTCGACGAAAAACTGTTTTTT. Protein sequence: CASSAYRVDEKLFF. V is TRBV5-1 and J is TRBJ1-4, with a possible D match to TRBD1 (6 bases). The CDR3 extends over 14 amino acids. Trimming cost V 4 bases and J 8 bases, with 15 bases left between them. CDR1 is SGHRS and CDR2 is YFSETQ in the germline V gene.

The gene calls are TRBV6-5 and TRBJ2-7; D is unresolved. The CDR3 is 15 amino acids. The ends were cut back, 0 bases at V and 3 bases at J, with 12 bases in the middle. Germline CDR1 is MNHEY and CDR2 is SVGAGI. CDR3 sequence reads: CASSYSSPQNYEQYF. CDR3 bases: TGTGCCAGCAGTTACTCGTCCCCGCAGAACTACGAGCAGTACTTC.

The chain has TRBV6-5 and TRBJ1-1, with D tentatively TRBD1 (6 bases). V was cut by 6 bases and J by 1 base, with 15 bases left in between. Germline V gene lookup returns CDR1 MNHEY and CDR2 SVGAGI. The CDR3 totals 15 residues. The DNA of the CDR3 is TGTGCCAGCAGGATACAGGGAGGGGGGAACACTGAAGCTTTCTTT. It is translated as CASRIQGGGNTEAFF.

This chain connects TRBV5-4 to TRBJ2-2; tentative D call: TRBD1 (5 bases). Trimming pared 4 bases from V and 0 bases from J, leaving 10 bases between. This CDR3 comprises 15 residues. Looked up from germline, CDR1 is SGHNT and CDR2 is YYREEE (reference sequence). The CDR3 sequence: CASSTTVANTGELFF. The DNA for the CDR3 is TGTGCCAGCAGCACGACAGTCGCGAACACCGGGGAGCTGTTTTTT.

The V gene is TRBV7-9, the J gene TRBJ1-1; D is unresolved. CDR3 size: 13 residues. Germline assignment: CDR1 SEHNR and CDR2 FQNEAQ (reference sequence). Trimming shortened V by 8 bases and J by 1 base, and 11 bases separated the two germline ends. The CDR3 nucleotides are TGTGCCAGCGGGAAGGATACGAACACTGAAGCTTTCTTT. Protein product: CASGKDTNTEAFF.

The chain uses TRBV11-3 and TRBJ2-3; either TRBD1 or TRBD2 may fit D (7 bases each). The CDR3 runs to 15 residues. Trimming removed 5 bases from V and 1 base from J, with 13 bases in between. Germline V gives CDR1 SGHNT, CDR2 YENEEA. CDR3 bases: TGTGCCAGCAGCCAGGGGGGGCAGGGCACAGATACGCAGTATTTT. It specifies CASSQGGQGTDTQYF. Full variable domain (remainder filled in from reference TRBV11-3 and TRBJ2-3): EAGVVQSPRYKIIEKKQPVAFWCNPISGHNTLYWYLQNLGQGPELLIRYENEEAVDDSQLPKDRFSAERLKGVDSTLKIQPAELGDSAVYLCASSQGGQGTDTQYFGPGTRLTVL.